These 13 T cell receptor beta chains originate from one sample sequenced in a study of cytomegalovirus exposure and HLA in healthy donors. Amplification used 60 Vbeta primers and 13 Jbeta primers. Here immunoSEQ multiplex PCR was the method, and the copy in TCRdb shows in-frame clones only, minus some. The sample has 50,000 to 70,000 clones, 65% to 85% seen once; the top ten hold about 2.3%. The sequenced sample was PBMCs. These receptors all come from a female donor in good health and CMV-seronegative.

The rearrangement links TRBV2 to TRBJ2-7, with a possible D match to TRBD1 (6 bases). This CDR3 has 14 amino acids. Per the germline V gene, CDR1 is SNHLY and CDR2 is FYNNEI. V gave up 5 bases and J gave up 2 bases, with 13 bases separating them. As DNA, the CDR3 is TGTGCCAGCAGTACATCCGGGACAACCTACGAGCAGTACTTC. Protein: CASSTSGTTYEQYF.

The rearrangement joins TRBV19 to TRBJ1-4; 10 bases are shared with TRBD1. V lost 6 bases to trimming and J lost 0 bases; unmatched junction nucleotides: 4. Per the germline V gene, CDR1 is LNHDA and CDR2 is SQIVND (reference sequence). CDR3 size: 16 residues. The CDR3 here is CASRRTGGATNEKLFF. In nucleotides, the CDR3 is TGTGCCAGTAGGCGGACAGGGGGTGCAACTAATGAAAAACTGTTTTTT.

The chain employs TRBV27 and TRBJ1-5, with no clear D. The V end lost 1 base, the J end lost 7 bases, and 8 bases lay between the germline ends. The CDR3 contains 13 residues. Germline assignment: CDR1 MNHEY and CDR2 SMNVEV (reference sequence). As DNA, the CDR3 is TGTGCCAGCAGTTTATATAGTAGCCAGCCCCAGCATTTT. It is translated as CASSLYSSQPQHF.

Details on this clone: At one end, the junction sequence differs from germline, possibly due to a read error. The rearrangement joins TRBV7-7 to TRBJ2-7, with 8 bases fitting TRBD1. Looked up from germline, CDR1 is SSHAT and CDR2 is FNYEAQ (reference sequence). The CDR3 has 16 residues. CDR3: CASSLVTDRVFYEQYF. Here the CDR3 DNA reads TGTGCTAGCAGCTTAGTAACGGACAGGGTGTTCTACGAGCAGTACTTC.

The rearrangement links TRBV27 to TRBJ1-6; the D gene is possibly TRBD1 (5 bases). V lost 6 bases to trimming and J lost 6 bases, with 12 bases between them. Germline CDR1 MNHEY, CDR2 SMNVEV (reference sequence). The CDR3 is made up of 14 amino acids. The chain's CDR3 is CASSPLTVNSPLHF. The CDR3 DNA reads TGTGCCAGCAGCCCATTGACAGTTAATTCACCCCTCCACTTT.

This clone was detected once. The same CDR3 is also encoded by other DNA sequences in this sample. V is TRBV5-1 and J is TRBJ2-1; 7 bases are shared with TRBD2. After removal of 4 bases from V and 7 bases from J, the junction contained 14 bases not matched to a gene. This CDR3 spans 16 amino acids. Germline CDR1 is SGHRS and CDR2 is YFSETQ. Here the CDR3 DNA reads TGCGCCAGCAGCCCTCCGGCTAGCGGAGGGGCGAATGAGCAGTTCTTC. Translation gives CASSPPASGGANEQFF.

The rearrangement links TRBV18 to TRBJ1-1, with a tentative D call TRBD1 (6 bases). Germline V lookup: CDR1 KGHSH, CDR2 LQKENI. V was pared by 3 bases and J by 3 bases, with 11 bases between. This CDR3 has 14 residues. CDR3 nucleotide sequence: TGTGCCAGCTCACCTCAGGGGATCGACACTGAAGCTTTCTTT. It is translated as CASSPQGIDTEAFF.

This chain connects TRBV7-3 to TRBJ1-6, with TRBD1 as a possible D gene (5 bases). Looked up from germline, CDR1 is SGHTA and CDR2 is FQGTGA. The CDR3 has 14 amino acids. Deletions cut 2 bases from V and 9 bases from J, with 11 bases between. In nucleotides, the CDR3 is TGTGCCAGCAGCTTAGACGCAGGGTTTTCACCCCTCCACTTT. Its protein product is CASSLDAGFSPLHF.

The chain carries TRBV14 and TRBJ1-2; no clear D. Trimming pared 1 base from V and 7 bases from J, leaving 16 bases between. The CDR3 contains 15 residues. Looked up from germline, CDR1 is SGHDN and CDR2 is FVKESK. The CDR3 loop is CASSQGGWPGPGYTF. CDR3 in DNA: TGTGCCAGCAGCCAAGGAGGTTGGCCCGGTCCTGGCTACACCTTC.

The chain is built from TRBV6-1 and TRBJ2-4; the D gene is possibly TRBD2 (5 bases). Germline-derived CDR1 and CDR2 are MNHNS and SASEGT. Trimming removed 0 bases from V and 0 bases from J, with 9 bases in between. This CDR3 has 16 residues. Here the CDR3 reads CASSEAGEIAKNIQYF. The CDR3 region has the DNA TGTGCCAGCAGTGAAGCGGGAGAAATAGCCAAAAACATTCAGTACTTC.

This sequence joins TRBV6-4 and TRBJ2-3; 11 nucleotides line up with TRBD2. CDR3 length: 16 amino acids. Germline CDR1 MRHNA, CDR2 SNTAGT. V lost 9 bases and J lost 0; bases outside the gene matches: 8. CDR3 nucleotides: TGTGCCAGTCAGCTTCTAGCGGGAGGTAGCACAGATACGCAGTATTTT. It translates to CASQLLAGGSTDTQYF.

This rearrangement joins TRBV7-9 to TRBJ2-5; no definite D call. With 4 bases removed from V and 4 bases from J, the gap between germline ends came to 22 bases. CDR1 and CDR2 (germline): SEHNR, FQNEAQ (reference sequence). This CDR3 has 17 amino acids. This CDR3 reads CASSSGAVGQMGETQYF. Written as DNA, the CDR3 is TGTGCCAGCAGCTCCGGTGCAGTTGGGCAGATGGGAGAGACCCAGTACTTC. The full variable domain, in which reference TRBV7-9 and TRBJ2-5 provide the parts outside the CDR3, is DTGVSQNPRHKITKRGQNVTFRCDPISEHNRLYWYRQTLGQGPEFLTYFQNEAQLEKSRLLSDRFSAERPKGSFSTLEIQRTEQGDSAMYLCASSSGAVGQMGETQYFGPGTRLLVL.

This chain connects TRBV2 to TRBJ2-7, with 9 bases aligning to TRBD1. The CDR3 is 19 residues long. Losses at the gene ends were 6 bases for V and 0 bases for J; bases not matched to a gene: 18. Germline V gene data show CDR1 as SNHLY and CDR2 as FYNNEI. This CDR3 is CASSERTGAGPAGSYEQYF. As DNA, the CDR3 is TGTGCCAGCAGCGAGAGGACAGGGGCTGGACCAGCGGGCTCCTACGAGCAGTACTTC.